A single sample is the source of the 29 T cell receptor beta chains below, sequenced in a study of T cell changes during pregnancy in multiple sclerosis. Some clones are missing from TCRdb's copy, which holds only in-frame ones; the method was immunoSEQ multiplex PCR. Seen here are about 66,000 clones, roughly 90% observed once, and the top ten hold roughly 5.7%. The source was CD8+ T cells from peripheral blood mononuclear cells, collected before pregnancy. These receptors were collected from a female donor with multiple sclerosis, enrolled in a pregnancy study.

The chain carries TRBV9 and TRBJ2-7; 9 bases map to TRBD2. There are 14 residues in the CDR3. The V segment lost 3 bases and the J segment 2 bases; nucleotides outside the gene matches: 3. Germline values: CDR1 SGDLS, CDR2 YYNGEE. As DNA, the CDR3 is TGTGCCAGCAGCGGAAGCGGGGGGCCCTACGAGCAGTACTTC. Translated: CASSGSGGPYEQYF.

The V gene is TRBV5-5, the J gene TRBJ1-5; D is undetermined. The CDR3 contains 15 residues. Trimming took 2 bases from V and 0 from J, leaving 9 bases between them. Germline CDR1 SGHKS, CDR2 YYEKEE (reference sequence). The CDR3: CASSFEGLSNQPQHF. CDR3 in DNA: TGTGCCAGCAGCTTTGAGGGCCTTAGCAATCAGCCCCAGCATTTT.

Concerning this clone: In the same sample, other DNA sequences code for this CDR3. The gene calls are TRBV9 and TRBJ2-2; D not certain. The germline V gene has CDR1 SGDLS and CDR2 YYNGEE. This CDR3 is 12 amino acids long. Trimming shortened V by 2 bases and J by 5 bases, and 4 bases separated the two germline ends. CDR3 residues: CASSVRTGELFF. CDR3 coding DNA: TGTGCCAGCAGCGTGCGTACCGGGGAGCTGTTTTTT. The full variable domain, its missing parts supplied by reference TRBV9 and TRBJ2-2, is DSGVTQTPKHLITATGQRVTLRCSPRSGDLSVYWYQQSLDQGLQFLIQYYNGEERAKGNILERFSAQQFPDLHSELNLSSLELGDSALYFCASSVRTGELFFGEGSRLTVL.

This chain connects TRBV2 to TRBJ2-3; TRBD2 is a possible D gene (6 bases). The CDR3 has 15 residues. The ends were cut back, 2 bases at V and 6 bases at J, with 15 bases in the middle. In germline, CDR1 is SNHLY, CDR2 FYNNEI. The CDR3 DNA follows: TGTGCCAGCAGTGAACGCGGGGACCCGGTGGATACGCAGTATTTT. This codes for CASSERGDPVDTQYF.

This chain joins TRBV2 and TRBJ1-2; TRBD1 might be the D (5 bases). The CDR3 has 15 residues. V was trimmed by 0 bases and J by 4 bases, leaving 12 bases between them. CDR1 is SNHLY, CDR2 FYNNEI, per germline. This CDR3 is CASSEAQGPGYGYTF. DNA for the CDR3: TGTGCCAGCAGTGAAGCGCAGGGCCCGGGCTATGGCTACACCTTC.

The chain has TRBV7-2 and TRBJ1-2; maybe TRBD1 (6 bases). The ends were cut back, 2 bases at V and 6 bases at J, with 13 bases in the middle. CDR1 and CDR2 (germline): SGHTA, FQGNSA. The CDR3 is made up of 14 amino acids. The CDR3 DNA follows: TGTGCCAGCAGCTTATTACAGGGTTTAGATGGCTACACCTTC. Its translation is CASSLLQGLDGYTF. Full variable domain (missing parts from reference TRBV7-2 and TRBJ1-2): GAGVSQSPSNKVTEKGKDVELRCDPISGHTALYWYRQSLGQGLEFLIYFQGNSAPDKSGLPSDRFSAERTGGSVSTLTIQRTQQEDSAVYLCASSLLQGLDGYTFGSGTRLTVV.

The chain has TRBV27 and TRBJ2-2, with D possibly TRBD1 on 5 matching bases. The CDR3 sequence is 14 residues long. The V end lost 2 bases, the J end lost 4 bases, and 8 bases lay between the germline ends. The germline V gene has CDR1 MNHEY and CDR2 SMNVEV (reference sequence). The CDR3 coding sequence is TGTGCCAGCAGTTTAGGGGCAGCCACCGGGGAGCTGTTTTTT. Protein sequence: CASSLGAATGELFF.

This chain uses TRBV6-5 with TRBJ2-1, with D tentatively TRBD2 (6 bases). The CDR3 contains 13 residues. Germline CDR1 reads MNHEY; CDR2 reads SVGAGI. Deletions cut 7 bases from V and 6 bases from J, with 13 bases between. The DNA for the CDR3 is TGTGCCAGCACCGCGGGACCGCTCAATGAGCAGTTCTTC. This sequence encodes CASTAGPLNEQFF.

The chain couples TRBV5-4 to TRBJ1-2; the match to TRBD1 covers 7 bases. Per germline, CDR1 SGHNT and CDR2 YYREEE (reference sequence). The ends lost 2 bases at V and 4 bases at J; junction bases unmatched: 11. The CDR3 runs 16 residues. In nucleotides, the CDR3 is TGTGCCAGCAGCTTATACCGGGACAGCCCTAGCTATGGCTACACCTTC. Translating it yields CASSLYRDSPSYGYTF.

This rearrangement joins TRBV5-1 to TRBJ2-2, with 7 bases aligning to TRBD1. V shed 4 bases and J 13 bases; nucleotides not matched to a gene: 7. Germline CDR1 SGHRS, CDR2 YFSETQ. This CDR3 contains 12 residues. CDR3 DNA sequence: TGCGCCAGCAGCATAGACAGGGTTGTGCTGTTTTTT. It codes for CASSIDRVVLFF.

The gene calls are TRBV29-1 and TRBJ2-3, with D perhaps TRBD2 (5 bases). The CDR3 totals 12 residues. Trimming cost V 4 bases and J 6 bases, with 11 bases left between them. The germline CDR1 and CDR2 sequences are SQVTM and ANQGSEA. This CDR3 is CSVVLGEDTQYF. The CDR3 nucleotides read TGCAGCGTTGTACTGGGAGAGGATACGCAGTATTTT.

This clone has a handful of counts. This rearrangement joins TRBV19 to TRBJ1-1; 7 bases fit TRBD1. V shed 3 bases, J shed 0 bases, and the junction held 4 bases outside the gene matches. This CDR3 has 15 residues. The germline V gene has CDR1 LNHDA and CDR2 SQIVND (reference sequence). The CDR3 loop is CASSMGQLMNTEAFF. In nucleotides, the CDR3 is TGTGCCAGTAGTATGGGACAGCTGATGAACACTGAAGCTTTCTTT.

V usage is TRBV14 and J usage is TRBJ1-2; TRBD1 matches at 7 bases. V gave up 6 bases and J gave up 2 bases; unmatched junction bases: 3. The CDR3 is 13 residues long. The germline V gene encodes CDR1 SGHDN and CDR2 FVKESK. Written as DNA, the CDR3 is TGTGCCAGCAGGCCGACAGGGAACTATGGCTACACCTTC. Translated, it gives CASRPTGNYGYTF.

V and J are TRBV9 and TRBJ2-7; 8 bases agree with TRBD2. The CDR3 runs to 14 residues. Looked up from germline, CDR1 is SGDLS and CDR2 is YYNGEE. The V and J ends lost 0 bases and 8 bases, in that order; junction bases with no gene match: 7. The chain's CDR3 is CASSVEQAGAQQYF. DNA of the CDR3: TGTGCCAGCAGCGTAGAGCAAGCGGGGGCTCAGCAGTACTTC.

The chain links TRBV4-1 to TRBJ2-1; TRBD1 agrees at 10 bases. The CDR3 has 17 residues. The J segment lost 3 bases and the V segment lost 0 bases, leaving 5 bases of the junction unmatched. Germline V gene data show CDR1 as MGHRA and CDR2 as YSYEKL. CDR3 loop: CASSQEPGTGVYNEQFF. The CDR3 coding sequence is TGCGCCAGCAGCCAAGAGCCCGGGACAGGGGTCTACAATGAGCAGTTCTTC.

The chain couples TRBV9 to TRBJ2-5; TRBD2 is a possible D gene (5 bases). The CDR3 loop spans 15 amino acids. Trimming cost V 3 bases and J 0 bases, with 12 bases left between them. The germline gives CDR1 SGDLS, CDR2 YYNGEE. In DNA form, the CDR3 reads TGTGCCAGCAGCGGAGGGCTGGGAGACCAAGAGACCCAGTACTTC. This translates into CASSGGLGDQETQYF. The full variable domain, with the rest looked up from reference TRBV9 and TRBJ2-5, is DSGVTQTPKHLITATGQRVTLRCSPRSGDLSVYWYQQSLDQGLQFLIQYYNGEERAKGNILERFSAQQFPDLHSELNLSSLELGDSALYFCASSGGLGDQETQYFGPGTRLLVL.

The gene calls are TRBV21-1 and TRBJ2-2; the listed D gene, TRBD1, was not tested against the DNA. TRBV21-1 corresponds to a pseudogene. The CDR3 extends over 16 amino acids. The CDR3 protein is CASCRKQGVRTGELFF. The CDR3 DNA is TGTGCCAGCTGTCGAAAACAGGGAGTTCGGACCGGGGAGCTGTTTTTT.

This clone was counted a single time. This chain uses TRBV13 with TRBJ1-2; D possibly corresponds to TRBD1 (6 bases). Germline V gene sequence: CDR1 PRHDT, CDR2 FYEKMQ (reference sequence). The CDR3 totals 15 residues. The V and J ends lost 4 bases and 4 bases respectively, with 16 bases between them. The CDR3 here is CASSWGSDSLYGYTF. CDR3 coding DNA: TGTGCCAGCAGCTGGGGGTCGGACAGCCTCTATGGCTACACCTTC.

The CDR3 here is CASSTVAGGPVDEQFF. CDR3 DNA sequence: TGTGCCAGCAGCACTGTGGCGGGGGGGCCGGTGGATGAGCAGTTCTTC. The chain employs TRBV7-3 and TRBJ2-1; TRBD2 matches 9 bases. Germline V gene lookup returns CDR1 SGHTA and CDR2 FQGTGA. The J segment lost 8 bases and the V segment lost 5 bases, leaving 13 bases of the junction unmatched. CDR3 size: 16 residues.

The CDR3, as DNA: TGCAGCGTTGAAGGGTTTTTTGGGGGGGGGTCCTACAATGAGCAGTTCTTC. This sequence encodes CSVEGFFGGGSYNEQFF. The V call is TRBV29-1, the J call TRBJ2-1; 7 bases agree with TRBD2. V trimming: 1 base; J trimming: 1 base; junction bases outside the gene matches: 10. Germline CDR1 SQVTM, CDR2 ANQGSEA. The CDR3 consists of 17 residues.

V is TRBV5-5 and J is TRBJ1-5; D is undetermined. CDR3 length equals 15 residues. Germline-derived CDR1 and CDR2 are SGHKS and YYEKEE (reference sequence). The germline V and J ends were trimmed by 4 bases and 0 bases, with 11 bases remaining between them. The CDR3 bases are TGTGCCAGCAGCCCCTCGTTGTATAGCAATCAGCCCCAGCATTTT. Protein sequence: CASSPSLYSNQPQHF.

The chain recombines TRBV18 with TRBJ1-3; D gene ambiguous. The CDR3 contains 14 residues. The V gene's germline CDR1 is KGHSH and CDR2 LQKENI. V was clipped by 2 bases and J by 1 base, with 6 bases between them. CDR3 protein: CASSPDISGNTIYF. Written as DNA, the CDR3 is TGTGCCAGCTCACCAGACATTTCTGGAAACACCATATATTTT.

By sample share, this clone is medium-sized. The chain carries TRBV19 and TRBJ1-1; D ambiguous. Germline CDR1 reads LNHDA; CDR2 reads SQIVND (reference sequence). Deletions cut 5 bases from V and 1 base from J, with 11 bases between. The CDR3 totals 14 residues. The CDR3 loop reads CASSPFDWNTEAFF. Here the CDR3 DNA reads TGTGCCAGTAGTCCTTTTGACTGGAACACTGAAGCTTTCTTT.

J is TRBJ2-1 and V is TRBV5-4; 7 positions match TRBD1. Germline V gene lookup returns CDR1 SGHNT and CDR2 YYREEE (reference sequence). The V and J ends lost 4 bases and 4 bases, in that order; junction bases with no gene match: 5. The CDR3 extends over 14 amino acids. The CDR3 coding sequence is TGTGCCAGCAGCCCCGGGACAGCGTACAATGAGCAGTTCTTC. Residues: CASSPGTAYNEQFF.

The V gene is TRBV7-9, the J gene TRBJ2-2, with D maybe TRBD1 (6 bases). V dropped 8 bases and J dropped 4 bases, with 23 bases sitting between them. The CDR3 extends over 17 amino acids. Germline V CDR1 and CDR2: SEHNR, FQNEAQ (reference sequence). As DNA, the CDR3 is TGTGCCAGCCCTCTCTACGCATCAGGGGTCGGCACCGGGGAGCTGTTTTTT. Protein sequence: CASPLYASGVGTGELFF.

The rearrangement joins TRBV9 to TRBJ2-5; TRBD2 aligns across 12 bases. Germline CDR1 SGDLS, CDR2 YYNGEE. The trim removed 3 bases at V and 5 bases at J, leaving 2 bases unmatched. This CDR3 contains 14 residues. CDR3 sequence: CASSGLAGDETQYF. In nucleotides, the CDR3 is TGTGCCAGCAGCGGACTAGCGGGGGACGAGACCCAGTACTTC.

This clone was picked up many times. In DNA form, the CDR3 reads TGTGCCAATTACCGGGACAGGGGACAGCCCCAGCATTTT. It encodes CANYRDRGQPQHF. V usage is TRBV6-4 and J usage is TRBJ1-5; 10 bases align to TRBD1. Germline-derived CDR1 and CDR2 are MRHNA and SNTAGT. This CDR3 is 13 amino acids long. V lost 10 bases and J lost 7; bases outside the gene matches: 7.

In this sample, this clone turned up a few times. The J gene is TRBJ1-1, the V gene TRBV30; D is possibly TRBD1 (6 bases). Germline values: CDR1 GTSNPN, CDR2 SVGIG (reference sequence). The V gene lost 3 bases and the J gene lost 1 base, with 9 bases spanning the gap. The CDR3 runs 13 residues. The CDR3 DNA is TGTGCCTGGAGCTGGACAGCGAACACTGAAGCTTTCTTT. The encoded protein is CAWSWTANTEAFF.

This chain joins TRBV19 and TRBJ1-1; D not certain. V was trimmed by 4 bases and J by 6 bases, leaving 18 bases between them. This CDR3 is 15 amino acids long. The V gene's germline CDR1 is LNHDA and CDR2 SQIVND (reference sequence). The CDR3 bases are TGTGCCAGTAGTAACCTCCCGACTAAAGGGCCTGAAGCTTTCTTT. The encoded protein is CASSNLPTKGPEAFF.